This TCR beta chain was sequenced during a study of cytomegalovirus exposure and HLA in healthy donors. Study information: Unique TCRs numbering around 85 million, obtained from HLA-typed donors, made up an early data release. Study findings and constraints: Earlier analysis yielded a pattern in which most TCR beta V segments were productive about 90% or about 30% of the time. The analysis excluded some indistinguishable V segments, including TRBV6-2 and TRBV6-3.

On this clone itself: Its antigen is not identified. A junction end diverges from the germline sequence, so it may reflect a read error.

The PCR was carried out with 60 Vbeta primers and 13 Jbeta primers. This table comes from immunoSEQ multiplex PCR, and its TCRdb copy is limited to in-frame clones, with some not included. The table lists 200,000 to 250,000 clones, roughly 80% of them singletons. The CDR3 extends over 15 amino acids. Germline-derived CDR1 and CDR2 are SEHNR and FQNEAQ (reference sequence). Each donor was nominally healthy when sampled (though unrecorded immune exposures were likely). Sample: PBMCs. This sequence originates from a male donor in good health and CMV-seronegative. This chain connects TRBV7-9 to TRBJ1-4, with D perhaps TRBD1 (5 bases). The CDR3 sequence: CSSSLAARVEEKLFF. The CDR3, as DNA: TGTTCCAGCAGCTTAGCTGCCAGGGTGGAGGAAAAACTGTTTTTT.